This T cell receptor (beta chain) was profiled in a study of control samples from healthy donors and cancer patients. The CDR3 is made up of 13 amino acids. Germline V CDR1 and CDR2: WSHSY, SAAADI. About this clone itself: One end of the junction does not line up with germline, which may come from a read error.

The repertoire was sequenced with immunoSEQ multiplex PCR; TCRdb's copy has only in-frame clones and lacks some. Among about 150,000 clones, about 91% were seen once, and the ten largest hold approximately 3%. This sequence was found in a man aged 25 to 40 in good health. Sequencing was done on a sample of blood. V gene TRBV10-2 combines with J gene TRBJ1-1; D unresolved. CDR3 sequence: CASSADKNTEAFF. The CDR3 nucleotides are TGCGCTAGCAGTGCTGACAAGAACACTGAAGCTTTCTTT.